These 16 T cell receptor beta chains were sequenced from one sample in a study of cytomegalovirus exposure and HLA in healthy donors. PCR amplification relied on 60 Vbeta primers (plus 13 Jbeta primers). Here immunoSEQ multiplex PCR was the method, and the copy in TCRdb shows in-frame clones only, minus some. The table has fewer than 140,000 clones, about 75% seen once; the top ten hold 2.5%. Sequenced input: PBMCs. These TCRs come from a man between 40 and 49 years old in good health and CMV-seronegative.

The rearrangement joins TRBV9 to TRBJ2-2; the match to TRBD2 covers 9 bases. V lost 2 bases, J lost 0 bases, and 2 bases stayed unmatched. Germline CDR1 and CDR2: SGDLS and YYNGEE. The CDR3 runs to 16 residues. The CDR3 region is CASSVSGGTNTGELFF. The CDR3 DNA sequence: TGTGCCAGCAGCGTTAGCGGGGGAACGAACACCGGGGAGCTGTTTTTT. Looking up the rest from reference TRBV9 and TRBJ2-2 gives the full variable domain: DSGVTQTPKHLITATGQRVTLRCSPRSGDLSVYWYQQSLDQGLQFLIQYYNGEERAKGNILERFSAQQFPDLHSELNLSSLELGDSALYFCASSVSGGTNTGELFFGEGSRLTVL.

This clone was observed a few times. V usage is TRBV7-8 and J usage is TRBJ2-2; 11 bases align to TRBD1. Germline values: CDR1 SGHVS, CDR2 FQNEAQ. The CDR3 has 19 amino acids. V dropped 5 bases and J dropped 4; count of bases not matched to a gene: 15. The CDR3 DNA sequence: TGTGCCAGCAGCATAACCGGGACAGGGGGAATGCGTCGCACCGGGGAGCTGTTTTTT. It is translated as CASSITGTGGMRRTGELFF.

This clone was observed a handful of times. The chain couples TRBV4-2 to TRBJ2-7; 12 positions agree with TRBD2. Germline CDR1 is LGHNA and CDR2 is YNFKEQ. This CDR3 contains 15 residues. The junction had 7 bases not matched to a gene; V was cut back by 8 bases and J by 2 bases. CDR3 in DNA: TGTGCCAGCCGGCAGACTAGCGGGGGAACCTACGAGCAGTACTTC. The encoded protein is CASRQTSGGTYEQYF.

This clone has a handful of counts. The CDR3 nucleotides read TGTGCCAGCAGTGGACTAGCGGGGGGCACAGATACGCAGTATTTT. It translates to CASSGLAGGTDTQYF. The V and J genes are TRBV6-5 and TRBJ2-3, with 13 bases aligning to TRBD2. V gave up 5 bases and J gave up 1 base; unmatched junction bases: 0. Germline V gene data show CDR1 as MNHEY and CDR2 as SVGAGI. The CDR3 runs 15 residues.

This clone was observed a handful of times. This chain joins TRBV5-1 and TRBJ1-1; unclear D gene. CDR3 length equals 14 residues. Germline V gene data show CDR1 as SGHRS and CDR2 as YFSETQ. V lost 2 bases and J 1 base, leaving 9 bases between the germline ends. As DNA, the CDR3 is TGCGCCAGCAGCTTCACGCGGCAGAACACTGAAGCTTTCTTT. This encodes CASSFTRQNTEAFF.

This clone was observed a handful of times. This chain links TRBV7-2 with TRBJ2-3; 9 bases agree with TRBD2. The CDR3 spans 16 residues. V shed 5 bases, J shed 0 bases, and the junction held 6 bases outside the gene matches. Germline V gives CDR1 SGHTA, CDR2 FQGNSA. In nucleotides, the CDR3 is TGTGCCAGCAGCGCGCGGCTAGCGGGGAGCACAGATACGCAGTATTTT. Its protein product is CASSARLAGSTDTQYF.

The chain carries TRBV5-6 and TRBJ1-2, with 7 bases identical to TRBD1. This CDR3 has 15 amino acids. Germline V gene lookup returns CDR1 SGHDT and CDR2 YYEEEE. V shed 1 base, J shed 0 bases, and the junction held 3 bases outside the gene matches. Here the CDR3 reads CASSLFGQANYGYTF. The CDR3 coding sequence is TGTGCCAGCAGCTTGTTCGGACAGGCTAACTATGGCTACACCTTC.

This clone has a single count. The V gene is TRBV18, the J gene TRBJ1-1, with unresolved D. The CDR3 runs 15 residues. In germline, CDR1 is KGHSH, CDR2 LQKENI. V was cut by 0 bases and J by 3 bases, with 11 bases left in between. This chain's CDR3 is CASSPPVERHTEAFF. The CDR3 nucleotides are TGTGCCAGCTCACCACCGGTGGAGCGGCACACTGAAGCTTTCTTT.

The rearrangement uses TRBV5-4 and TRBJ2-5; a weak D match, TRBD2 (7 bases). The J call may not be correct, given that the DNA end is closer to TRBJ2-7. This CDR3 has 14 amino acids. In germline, CDR1 is SGHNT, CDR2 YYREEE (reference sequence). CDR3 residues: CASSPWGGRYEQYF. CDR3 coding DNA: TGTGCCAGCAGCCCCTGGGGGGGCCGCTACGAGCAGTACTTC.

The chain is built from TRBV27 and TRBJ2-5, with 8 bases matching TRBD1. The junction had 5 bases not matched to a gene; V was cut back by 9 bases and J by 2 bases. The CDR3 has 13 residues. The V gene's germline CDR1 is MNHEY and CDR2 SMNVEV (reference sequence). The CDR3 is CASRTGPQETQYF. CDR3 bases: TGTGCCAGTAGGACAGGGCCTCAAGAGACCCAGTACTTC.

This clone was recorded a few times. The chain uses TRBV7-9 and TRBJ2-7, with D possibly matching TRBD1 (6 bases). The CDR3 covers 18 residues. The V end was cut by 5 bases, the J end by 3 bases, with 26 bases between. The germline gives CDR1 SEHNR, CDR2 FQNEAQ (reference sequence). Written as DNA, the CDR3 is TGTGCCAGCAGCCGACGCGGCGGGCAAGCCCAGGGGTTCTACGAGCAGTACTTC. Protein sequence: CASSRRGGQAQGFYEQYF.

For this clone: The same CDR3 arises from other DNA sequences in this sample as well. The chain has TRBV7-8 and TRBJ1-2; D is unclear. In germline, CDR1 is SGHVS, CDR2 FQNEAQ. V shed 1 base and J shed 6 bases, with 12 bases lying between them. The length of the CDR3 is 14 residues. In DNA, the CDR3 is TGTGCCAGCAGCTTAGGATCTTCGGGTGATGGCTACACCTTC. Translating gives CASSLGSSGDGYTF.

This rearrangement joins TRBV9 to TRBJ2-5; 11 bases match TRBD2. Germline CDR1 reads SGDLS; CDR2 reads YYNGEE. The J segment lost 3 bases and the V segment lost 2 bases, leaving 6 bases of the junction unmatched. The CDR3 length is 16 residues. The CDR3 spells CASSVVAGGPEETQYF. CDR3 nucleotides: TGTGCCAGCAGCGTTGTAGCGGGGGGGCCGGAAGAGACCCAGTACTTC.

The chain is built from TRBV11-2 and TRBJ2-7; D perhaps matches TRBD1 (6 bases). Between the trimmed V and J ends, which lost 5 bases and 2 bases, there was a span of 16 bases. CDR1 is SGHAT, CDR2 FQNNGV, per germline. The length of the CDR3 is 15 residues. CDR3 residues: CASSPGVLLAYEQYF. DNA of the CDR3: TGTGCCAGCAGCCCAGGGGTTCTTTTGGCCTACGAGCAGTACTTC.

The chain is built from TRBV10-3 and TRBJ1-2; no clear D gene. The CDR3 sequence is 13 residues long. Trimming removed 3 bases at V and 1 base at J, with 6 bases between. The V gene's germline CDR1 is ENHRY and CDR2 SYGVKD. In DNA, the CDR3 is TGTGCCATCAGTGACTCGGTTAACTATGGCTACACCTTC. Its protein is CAISDSVNYGYTF.

This clone has more than one count but fewer than ten. The chain combines TRBV18 with TRBJ1-6, with a tentative D call TRBD1 (6 bases). The CDR3 has 17 amino acids. Trimming pared 3 bases from V and 4 bases from J, leaving 16 bases between. Germline CDR1 is KGHSH and CDR2 is LQKENI. Here the CDR3 DNA reads TGTGCCAGCTCACCGGGGGGGGCTACCCCTTATAATTCACCCCTCCACTTT. This translates into CASSPGGATPYNSPLHF.